This TCR beta chain was sequenced during a study of T cell responses to AZD1222 COVID-19 vaccine. About the research overall: Analyses pooled second doses at about 4 or about 12 weeks.

Points from the study as a whole: None of the repertoires were sampled until the peak T cell response had passed. Clonal diversity was possibly underestimated, and white British individuals and females predominated among donors. Vaccine-associated CD4 TCRs spanned spike, dominant at 160-218 and 743-854.

A note on this clone: Its antigen is unidentified.

Assay used: immunoSEQ multiplex PCR; TCRdb lists only in-frame clones, some missing. The data show 130,000 or so clones, about 90% seen once. Trimming took 9 bases from V and 11 from J, leaving 17 bases between them. Per germline, CDR1 LNHDA and CDR2 SQIVND (reference sequence). The CDR3 sequence is 12 residues long. The chain combines TRBV19 with TRBJ1-5; D gene ambiguous. The specimen comprised peripheral blood, sampled on day 0 of AZD1222 vaccination. The receptor was derived from an adult in good health. The CDR3 reads CASNAVRGAQHF. The CDR3 DNA sequence: TGTGCCAGCAACGCGGTCCGGGGAGCCCAGCATTTT. The complete variable domain, with remaining parts taken from reference TRBV19 and TRBJ1-5, reads DGGITQSPKYLFRKEGQNVTLSCEQNLNHDAMYWYRQDPGQGLRLIYYSQIVNDFQKGDIAEGYSVSREKKESFPLTVTSAQKNPTAFYLCASNAVRGAQHFGDGTRLSIL.